This T cell receptor beta chain was retrieved from a study of blood T cell repertoires in COVID-19 (dated by TCRdb to between 2020 and 2021). Regarding the research as a whole: Samples covering the acute and convalescent phases of COVID-19 were provided by collaborators in the United States, Italy and Spain. The prospective study material was composed of cDNA or gDNA derived from T cells, B-cell-depleted T cells, or PBMCs. Subjects who had been exposed to COVID-19, were actively infected with it, or had recovered from it provided the deeply sampled blood TCRbeta repertoires that made up the dataset. The repertoires were made available in a free public database intended to serve as a resource for research on the immune response to SARS-CoV-2. The samples were drawn from the first 160 participants of the ongoing ImmuneRACE study and from 950 to 1,500 subjects provided by 6 global collaborators. Nearly every sample came with metadata listing a de-identified subject ID, COVID-19 status, age in years and sex. Where available, HLA class I and class II types were obtained from metadata supplied by the sample provider rather than from assay-based typing. Study-wide conclusions, independent of this receptor: The amount of clinical and demographic metadata varied by source and participant and was provided uncurated.

The CDR3 measures 12 amino acids from cysteine to phenylalanine. Only the CDR3 part of the read is kept: 36 bases, read in frame from the first base. V is reduced by 7 bases and J by 1 base, leaving a spacing of 7 bases between them. CDR1 MNHNY and CDR2 SVGAGI are derived from the germline V gene (reference sequence). TCRbeta CDR3 regions were amplified from genomic DNA by means of the immunoSEQ Assay, a bias-controlled multiplex PCR. In the paper's pipeline: The number of nucleated cells in each sample was estimated by amplification of reference gene primers within the assay. Sequence reads were collapsed and filtered to measure the absolute abundance of every unique TCRbeta CDR3 rearrangement. For each sample, productive Simpson clonality was calculated by taking the square root of Simpson's diversity index across productive rearrangements. The source is immuneACCESS, and TCRdb retained only in-frame sequences with V and J called. Part of the clones is not carried over; for the studies checked, unresolved V genes explain less than half of this, and the remainder is unexplained. V and J calls and clone size are given by that table; D and trimming were obtained from the DNA. The sample table records 65,000 to 90,000 clones; roughly 80% of these occur just once. The biggest ten clones account for around 5% of the sample.

On this clone itself: Its antigen is unknown. One base away there is no much larger clone; base qualities are not given.

Each collaborating institution followed its own protocols to collect whole blood in K2EDTA tubes. For TCRbeta analysis, collaborators shipped samples as frozen whole blood, isolated PBMCs, or DNA extracted from either of those sample types. What was sequenced was peripheral blood. This TCR was sampled from a woman older than 75 with active or convalescent COVID-19. The chain uses TRBV6-6 and TRBJ1-1; a confident D gene designation cannot be given. The sequenced DNA: TGTGCCAGCATTAACGGGAACACTGAAGCTTTCTTT. Its protein reads: CASINGNTEAFF.